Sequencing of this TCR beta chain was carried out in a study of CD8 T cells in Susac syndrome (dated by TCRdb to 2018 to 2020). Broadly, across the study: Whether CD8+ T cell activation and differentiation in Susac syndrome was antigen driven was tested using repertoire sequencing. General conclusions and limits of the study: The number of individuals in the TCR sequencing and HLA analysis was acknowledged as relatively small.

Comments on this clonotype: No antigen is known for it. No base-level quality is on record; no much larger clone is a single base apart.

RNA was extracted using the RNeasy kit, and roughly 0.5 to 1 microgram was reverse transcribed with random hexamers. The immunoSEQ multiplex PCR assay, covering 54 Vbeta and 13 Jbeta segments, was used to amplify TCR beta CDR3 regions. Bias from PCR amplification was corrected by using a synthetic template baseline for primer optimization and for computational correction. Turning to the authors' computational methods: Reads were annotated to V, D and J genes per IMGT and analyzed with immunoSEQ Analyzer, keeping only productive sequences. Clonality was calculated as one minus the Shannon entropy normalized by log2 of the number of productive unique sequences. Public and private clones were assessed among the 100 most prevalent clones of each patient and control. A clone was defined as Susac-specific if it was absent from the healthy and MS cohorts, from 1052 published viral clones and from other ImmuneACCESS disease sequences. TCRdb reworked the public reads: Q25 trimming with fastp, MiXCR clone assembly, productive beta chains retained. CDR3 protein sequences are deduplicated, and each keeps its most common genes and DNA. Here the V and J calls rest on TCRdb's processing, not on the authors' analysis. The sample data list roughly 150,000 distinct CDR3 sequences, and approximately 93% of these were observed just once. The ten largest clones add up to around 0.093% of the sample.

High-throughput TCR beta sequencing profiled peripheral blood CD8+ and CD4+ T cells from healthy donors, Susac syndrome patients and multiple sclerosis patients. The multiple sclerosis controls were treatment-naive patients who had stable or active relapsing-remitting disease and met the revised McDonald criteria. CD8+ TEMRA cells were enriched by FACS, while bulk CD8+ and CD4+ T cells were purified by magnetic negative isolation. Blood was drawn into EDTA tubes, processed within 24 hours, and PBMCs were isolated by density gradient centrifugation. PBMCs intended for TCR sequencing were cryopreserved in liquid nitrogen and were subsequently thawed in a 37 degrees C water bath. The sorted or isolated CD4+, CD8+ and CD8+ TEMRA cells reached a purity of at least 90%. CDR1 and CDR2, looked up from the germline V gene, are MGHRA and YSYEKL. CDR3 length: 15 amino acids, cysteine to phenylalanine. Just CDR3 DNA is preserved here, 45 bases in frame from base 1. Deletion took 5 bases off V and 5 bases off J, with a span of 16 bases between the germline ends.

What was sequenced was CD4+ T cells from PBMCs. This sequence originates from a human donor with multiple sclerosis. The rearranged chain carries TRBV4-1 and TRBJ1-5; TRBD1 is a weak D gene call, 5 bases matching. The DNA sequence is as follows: TGCGCCAGCAGCGTCCGGGACGGGCCCCATCAGCCCCAGCATTTT. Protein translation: CASSVRDGPHQPQHF.